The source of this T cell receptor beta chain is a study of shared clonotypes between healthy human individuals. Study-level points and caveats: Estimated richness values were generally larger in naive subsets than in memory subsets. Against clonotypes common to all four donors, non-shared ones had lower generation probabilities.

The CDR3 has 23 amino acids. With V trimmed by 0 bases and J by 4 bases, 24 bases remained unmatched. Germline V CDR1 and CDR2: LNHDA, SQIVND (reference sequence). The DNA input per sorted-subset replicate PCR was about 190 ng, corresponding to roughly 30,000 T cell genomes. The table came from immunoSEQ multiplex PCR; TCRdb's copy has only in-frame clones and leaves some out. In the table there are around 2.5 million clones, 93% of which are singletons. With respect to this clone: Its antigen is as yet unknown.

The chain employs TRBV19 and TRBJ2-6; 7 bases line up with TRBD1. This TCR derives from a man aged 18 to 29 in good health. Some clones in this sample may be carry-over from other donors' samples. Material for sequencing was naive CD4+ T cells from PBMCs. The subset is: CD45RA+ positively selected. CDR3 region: CASSIDARDAGTVGSRGANVLTF. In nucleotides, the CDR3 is TGTGCCAGTAGTATAGATGCCCGGGATGCCGGGACAGTGGGAAGTAGGGGGGCCAACGTCCTGACTTTC.